This entry lists 19 T cell receptor beta chains sequenced from one sample in a study of cytotoxic CD8 clonotypes in ibrutinib-treated CLL. TCRdb's table, derived via immunoSEQ multiplex PCR, lists solely in-frame clones and lacks some. The data hold tens of thousands of clones, with approximately 48% observed a single time. The specimen was PBMCs, collected before ibrutinib treatment. The receptors stem from a human donor with chronic lymphocytic leukemia.

The V call is TRBV11-2, the J call TRBJ1-5, with TRBD1 identical over 7 bases. The CDR3 spans 13 residues. Germline CDR1 and CDR2: SGHAT and FQNNGV. V lost 5 bases, J lost 7 bases, and 5 bases stayed unmatched. Here the CDR3 reads CASSRGREQPQHF. The CDR3 coding sequence is TGTGCCAGCAGCAGGGGGCGTGAACAGCCCCAGCATTTT.

The chain joins TRBV19 to TRBJ1-4; no clear D. Trimming took 8 bases from V and 12 from J, leaving 16 bases between them. The germline V gene has CDR1 LNHDA and CDR2 SQIVND (reference sequence). This CDR3 comprises 12 residues. CDR3 region: CASRFSGGELFF. The CDR3 region has the DNA TGTGCCAGTCGCTTCTCGGGTGGAGAACTGTTTTTT. The full variable domain, in which reference TRBV19 and TRBJ1-4 provide the parts outside the CDR3, is DGGITQSPKYLFRKEGQNVTLSCEQNLNHDAMYWYRQDPGQGLRLIYYSQIVNDFQKGDIAEGYSVSREKKESFPLTVTSAQKNPTAFYLCASRFSGGELFFGSGTQLSVL.

The V gene is TRBV25-1, the J gene TRBJ2-7; D is possibly TRBD1 (6 bases). V gave up 4 bases and J gave up 4 bases, with 14 bases separating them. The CDR3 is 14 residues long. Germline loops: CDR1 MGHDK, CDR2 SYGVNS. CDR3 coding DNA: TGTGCCAGCAGTGCGTCCCGGGACATTTACGAGCAGTACTTC. Translated: CASSASRDIYEQYF.

This clone was counted only a few times. The rearrangement links TRBV19 to TRBJ1-1; 7 nucleotides match TRBD1. Germline V gene lookup returns CDR1 LNHDA and CDR2 SQIVND (reference sequence). Germline trimming cut 3 bases from V and 4 bases from J; bases unmatched to any gene: 14. The CDR3 is 17 residues long. CDR3: CASSIARRGLRGTEAFF. The CDR3 DNA sequence: TGTGCCAGTAGTATTGCCCGGAGGGGGCTCCGGGGCACTGAAGCTTTCTTT.

This clone occurred a few times. The rearrangement uses TRBV5-1 and TRBJ2-2; D gene uncertain. V lost 0 bases and J 10 bases, leaving 13 bases between the germline ends. CDR3 length equals 14 residues. Germline loops: CDR1 SGHRS, CDR2 YFSETQ. The CDR3 sequence: CASSLAVGSSELFF. The CDR3, as DNA: TGCGCCAGCAGCTTGGCAGTAGGTAGTTCGGAGCTGTTTTTT. The entire variable domain, with the rest obtained from reference TRBV5-1 and TRBJ2-2, is as follows: KAGVTQTPRYLIKTRGQQVTLSCSPISGHRSVSWYQQTPGQGLQFLFEYFSETQRNKGNFPGRFSGRQFSNSRSEMNVSTLELGDSALYLCASSLAVGSSELFFGEGSRLTVL.

CDR3 DNA: TGTGCCAGCGGATCCGGGACAGGGGGCAATGAGCAGTTCTTC. Its translation: CASGSGTGGNEQFF. The rearrangement links TRBV27 to TRBJ2-1; 11 bases line up with TRBD1. The CDR3 runs to 14 residues. The germline CDR1 and CDR2 sequences are MNHEY and SMNVEV (reference sequence). Trimming took 8 bases from V and 6 from J; bases not matched to a gene: 6.

The count of this clone is one. J is TRBJ2-7 and V is TRBV5-1, with unresolved D. CDR1 SGHRS and CDR2 YFSETQ come from the germline V gene. Trimming removed 4 bases from V and 2 bases from J, with 4 bases in between. The CDR3 length is 11 residues. In DNA, the CDR3 is TGCGCCAGCAGCGATGCCTACGAGCAGTACTTC. Encoded protein: CASSDAYEQYF.

In its sample, this clone was seen many times. This rearrangement joins TRBV11-3 to TRBJ2-7; tentative D call: TRBD2 (6 bases). Trimming pared 4 bases from V and 3 bases from J, leaving 16 bases between. CDR1 is SGHNT and CDR2 is YENEEA in the germline V gene. The CDR3 extends over 15 amino acids. DNA for the CDR3: TGTGCCAGCAGCTCGAAATCCGGGACTCACTACGAGCAGTACTTC. Residues: CASSSKSGTHYEQYF.

This chain uses TRBV11-1 with TRBJ2-3, with TRBD2 matching over 8 bases. Germline trimming cut 5 bases from V and 0 bases from J; bases unmatched to any gene: 7. The CDR3 has 16 amino acids. In germline, CDR1 is SGHAT, CDR2 FQDESV (reference sequence). CDR3 nucleotide sequence: TGTGCCAGCAGCCCTCTAGCGGGCTCTAGCACAGATACGCAGTATTTT. Translated, it gives CASSPLAGSSTDTQYF.

This sequence joins TRBV20-1 and TRBJ1-1, with D perhaps matching TRBD1 (6 bases). The CDR3 length is 10 residues. The ends were cut back, 6 bases at V and 8 bases at J, with 10 bases in the middle. Germline CDR1 DFQATT, CDR2 SNEGSKA (reference sequence). The CDR3 bases are TGCAGTGCCACCGGGGGCGAAGCTTTCTTT. It codes for CSATGGEAFF.

This clone was observed a handful of times. V gene TRBV5-1 combines with J gene TRBJ1-1, with D hard to call. CDR1 and CDR2 from the germline V gene are SGHRS and YFSETQ. Trimming cost V 3 bases and J 1 base, with 10 bases left between them. The CDR3 consists of 14 residues. Here the CDR3 reads CASSSLGRNTEAFF. In DNA, the CDR3 is TGCGCCAGCAGCTCCCTCGGTAGGAACACTGAAGCTTTCTTT.

CDR3 sequence reads: CASSPDGDYGYTF. The CDR3, as DNA: TGTGCCAGCAGCCCTGACGGGGACTATGGCTACACCTTC. The chain joins TRBV5-6 to TRBJ1-2; D is unclear. This CDR3 is built from 13 residues. Trimming removed 4 bases from V and 3 bases from J, with 10 bases in between. CDR1 SGHDT and CDR2 YYEEEE come from the germline V gene.

This chain links TRBV7-2 with TRBJ2-1, with TRBD2 identical over 14 bases. The junction had 9 bases not matched to a gene; V was cut back by 1 base and J by 7 bases. The germline V gene encodes CDR1 SGHTA and CDR2 FQGNSA. The CDR3 extends over 18 amino acids. This CDR3 reads CASSLVGTSGGTGNEQFF. CDR3 sequence (DNA): TGTGCCAGCAGCTTAGTGGGGACTAGCGGGGGTACTGGGAATGAGCAGTTCTTC. Supplemented by reference TRBV7-2 and TRBJ2-1, the full variable domain reads GAGVSQSPSNKVTEKGKDVELRCDPISGHTALYWYRQSLGQGLEFLIYFQGNSAPDKSGLPSDRFSAERTGGSVSTLTIQRTQQEDSAVYLCASSLVGTSGGTGNEQFFGPGTRLTVL.

This clone was recorded a few times. The CDR3 DNA sequence: TGTGCCAGCATAAAGGAAGAGACCCAGTACTTC. Translating it yields CASIKEETQYF. The rearrangement uses TRBV2 and TRBJ2-5; D is unclear. The CDR3 length is 11 residues. V lost 7 bases and J lost 3, with 6 bases in between. Germline values: CDR1 SNHLY, CDR2 FYNNEI.

V usage is TRBV6-1 and J usage is TRBJ2-1, with 10 positions matching TRBD2. CDR1 and CDR2 (germline): MNHNS, SASEGT. The CDR3 has 14 residues. With V trimmed by 7 bases and J by 9 bases, 9 bases remained unmatched. CDR3 nucleotides: TGTGCCAGCATTCAGCGGGGGGGCCTTGGTGAGCAGTTCTTC. Residues: CASIQRGGLGEQFF.

The chain carries TRBV5-6 and TRBJ1-5; 7 bases are a match to TRBD1. CDR3 length: 15 amino acids. Trimming at V came to 1 base and at J to 5 bases, leaving 6 bases not matched to a gene. Germline-derived CDR1 and CDR2 are SGHDT and YYEEEE. The CDR3 loop is CASSLTGEGDQPQHF. DNA of the CDR3: TGTGCCAGCAGCTTGACAGGGGAGGGTGATCAGCCCCAGCATTTT.

This clone was observed a few times. The rearrangement uses TRBV10-3 and TRBJ1-3, with TRBD1 as a possible D gene (5 bases). This CDR3 has 19 amino acids. Trimming cost V 0 bases and J 4 bases, with 22 bases left between them. Germline V gene data show CDR1 as ENHRY and CDR2 as SYGVKD. The CDR3 spells CAISESDGVGQITGNTIYF. Here the CDR3 DNA reads TGTGCCATCAGTGAGTCTGACGGGGTAGGACAAATAACGGGAAACACCATATATTTT.

The chain has TRBV23-1 and TRBJ2-7; TRBD1 aligns across 7 bases. TRBV23-1 is flagged as an ORF with uncertain function. Germline trimming cut 3 bases from V and 4 bases from J; bases unmatched to any gene: 9. The CDR3 is 15 amino acids. The CDR3: CASSHRQGIEYEQYF. The CDR3 DNA reads as TGCGCCAGCAGTCATCGACAGGGAATCGAGTACGAGCAGTACTTC.

Ten or more counts support this clone. The DNA of the CDR3 is TGTGCCAGCAGCCCCCAAGAAACCTATAATTCACCCCTCCACTTT. It codes for CASSPQETYNSPLHF. V usage is TRBV5-8 and J usage is TRBJ1-6; the D is unclear. With 4 bases removed from V and 2 bases from J, the gap between germline ends came to 10 bases. This CDR3 contains 15 residues. Germline assignment: CDR1 SGHTS and CDR2 YDEGEE. Combining the CDR3 with reference TRBV5-8 and TRBJ1-6 gives the whole variable domain EAGVTQSPTHLIKTRGQQATLRCSPISGHTSVYWYQQALGLGLQFLLWYDEGEERNRGNFPPRFSGRQFPNYSSELNVNALELEDSALYLCASSPQETYNSPLHFGNGTRLTVT.